This T cell receptor (beta chain) stems from a study of T cells in Graves' hyperthyroidism and ophthalmopathy (dated by TCRdb to the late 2010s). At the level of the whole study: Peripheral blood samples were taken at the time of initial diagnosis, prior to any treatment. After blood sampling, hyperthyroidism patients were treated with methimazole at a starting dose of 30 mg daily, and ophthalmopathy patients were treated with high-dose intravenous methylprednisolone. TCR Vbeta CDR3 sequencing of 135 peripheral blood samples (approximately 44 ophthalmopathy, 75 to 85 hyperthyroidism and some 17 progressor patients) is reported in the paper. A discovery cohort of around 100 patients, fewer than 50 with Graves' ophthalmopathy and 55 to 65 with stable Graves' hyperthyroidism, was used to find distinguishing TCR V-J signatures. Thyroid tissue and blood T-cell repertoires from about 6 Graves' hyperthyroidism patients were also compared in the study. Prospective prediction of ophthalmopathy was tested in an independent validation cohort consisting of 18 hyperthyroidism patients and around 17 patients who later progressed to ophthalmopathy. The 85 to 100 discovery patients were divided at random into training and test sets in a 7:3 ratio. Overall results and qualifications from the work: Blood samples also contained most of the expanded thyroid clonotypes (frequency above 0.001), which suggests that blood repertoires may reflect thyroid immune responses. No statistical method was used to fix the sample size in advance, and group allocation was not hidden from the investigators. During validation, the model predicted progression to ophthalmopathy a median of about 6.5 months ahead of onset, with 70.59% sensitivity and roughly 75% specificity. A 13 V-J signature model separated ophthalmopathy from stable hyperthyroidism, with nearly 90% sensitivity and about 81% specificity in cross-validation and 80%/75% in testing.

This clonotype was seen ten or more times. The antigen this receptor binds is unknown. No base quality information exists; no much larger clone differs at one position. Ophthalmopathy patients had moderately to severely active disease, with a Clinical Activity Score of 3 or more, a NOSPECS grade of 4 or more, and a disease duration of less than 3 months. Patients with uncontrolled infections, other autoimmune diseases, pregnancy or lactation were excluded. Diagnoses were established on the basis of clinical symptoms, serum thyroxine and TRAb, thyroid ultrasound, and orbital computed tomography. Ficoll-Paque density gradient centrifugation was used to isolate PBMCs from 8 to 10 ml of fresh peripheral blood. Total RNA was extracted using Trizol reagent, and RNA quality was assessed on an Agilent 2100 Bioanalyzer. Amplification of TCR beta CDR3 regions was carried out from RNA transcripts. The TCR CDR3 was subjected to a first round of RT-PCR using the HTBI primer set and the Qiagen OneStep RT-PCR kit. Libraries were constructed in a second round of multiplex PCR, after which size selection and purification were performed. Libraries were sequenced paired-end with 100 bp reads on an Illumina HiSeq2000. Per the original workflow: SOAPnuke was used to process the raw data, throwing out any read that contained adapters or uncalled bases, had a mean Phred below 15, or lacked an exact constant-primer or identifier match. High-quality paired reads were merged with COPE v1.2.5, and unique nucleotide sequences were defined as clonotypes. MiTCR v1.1 was used to align clonotypes to the IMGT TRBV, TRBD and TRBJ reference segments. Analysis was restricted to V-J combinations with a frequency above 0.0001, which covered 98% to 99.2% of repertoires. The TCS score was defined as F50 (clonal expansion) divided by E x V (chaos), with BLOSUM62-based TCRdist calculated between CDR3 peptides within each V-J. Welch's t-statistics and random forest reduced fewer than 600 V-J features to 13, which were used in a naive Bayes classifier (R e1071). The public reads were reprocessed in TCRdb via fastp at Q25 and MiXCR, keeping in-frame beta chains. All rows with the same CDR3 protein become a single entry with the most common DNA and genes. The V and J calls come from TCRdb's annotation, not from the publication. Counted in this sample were about 250,000 distinct CDR3 sequences; around 26% of them appeared once. Together, the top ten hold roughly 40% of the sample.

The CDR3 contains 13 residues, cysteine and phenylalanine counted. CDR3 DNA only is kept here, 39 bases in frame from base 1. The V end gives up 3 bases and the J end 5 bases, leaving 3 bases in the junction not matched to a gene. CDR1 and CDR2 were assigned from the germline V gene (reference sequence) as LNHDA and SQIVND. The chain is made from TRBV19 and TRBJ2-7; 8 bases in the middle match TRBD1. This TCR was recovered from a woman aged 40-49 years with Graves' ophthalmopathy. The sample was blood. This receptor has the CDR3 CASSILTGDEQYF. The sequenced DNA is TGTGCCAGTAGTATTTTGACAGGGGACGAGCAGTACTTC.